The T cell receptor (beta chain) described here comes from a study of shared clonotypes between healthy human individuals. This clone has only one observation. As yet, its antigen is unknown. V lost 3 bases and J 1 base, leaving 12 bases between the germline ends. Germline V gene data show CDR1 as SGHTA and CDR2 as FQGNSA. This CDR3 is 15 amino acids long. Whole-study results and caveats: Researchers found naive subsets generally carried larger estimated richness than memory subsets.

Data came from immunoSEQ multiplex PCR; TCRdb stores just in-frame clones and leaves some out. Of under 1,100,000 clones detected, 70% to 80% appear once; the ten largest clones hold 0.6% to 0.75%. All the donors were Caucasian adults who lived in Nashville, Tennessee. This receptor was identified in a man in his late teens or twenties in good health. Some clones in this sample may be carry-over from other donors' samples. Material for sequencing was memory CD4+ T cells from PBMCs. Subset meaning: CD45RA-negative fraction. This chain uses TRBV7-2 with TRBJ1-1; TRBD1 is a possible D gene (5 bases). This chain's CDR3 is CASSLYLGTNTEAFF. DNA for the CDR3: TGTGCCAGCAGCTTGTATCTCGGGACGAACACTGAAGCTTTCTTT.